These 26 T cell receptor beta chains were all obtained from the same sample, sequenced in a study of cytomegalovirus exposure and HLA in healthy donors. Researchers ran the PCR with 60 Vbeta and 13 Jbeta primers. Clones were read by immunoSEQ multiplex PCR, and TCRdb kept only the in-frame ones, dropping some. The table lists about 160,000 clones, 85% of them singletons, with 1% in the top ten. Sequenced: PBMCs. Every receptor here comes from a boy aged 2 to 10 in good health and CMV-seronegative.

The chain couples TRBV14 to TRBJ1-1; a possible D gene is TRBD1 (6 bases). Looked up from germline, CDR1 is SGHDN and CDR2 is FVKESK. Between the trimmed V and J ends, which lost 1 base and 5 bases, there was a span of 14 bases. This CDR3 region has 15 residues. Here the CDR3 reads CASSQATGVRTEAFF. The CDR3 bases are TGTGCCAGCAGCCAAGCGACAGGCGTAAGGACTGAAGCTTTCTTT.

V gene TRBV7-8 combines with J gene TRBJ2-2; no reliable D call. CDR3 size: 12 residues. CDR1 is SGHVS, CDR2 FQNEAQ, per germline. Deletions cut 4 bases from V and 5 bases from J, with 5 bases between. CDR3 protein: CASSSRTGELFF. The CDR3 nucleotides read TGTGCCAGCAGCTCGAGGACCGGGGAGCTGTTTTTT.

The DNA for the CDR3 is TGTGCCAGCAGTGAGGCGGGGGGGCCTTACACCGGGGAGCTGTTTTTT. This codes for CASSEAGGPYTGELFF. V gene TRBV2 combines with J gene TRBJ2-2; 9 bases fit TRBD2. The CDR3 loop spans 16 amino acids. After removal of 3 bases from V and 3 bases from J, the junction contained 5 bases not matched to a gene. CDR1 is SNHLY and CDR2 is FYNNEI in the germline V gene.

This clone was observed a few times. The chain recombines TRBV19 with TRBJ2-5, with D possibly matching TRBD2 (6 bases). The CDR3 extends over 14 amino acids. V shed 3 bases and J shed 5 bases, with 13 bases lying between them. Germline-derived CDR1 and CDR2 are LNHDA and SQIVND (reference sequence). The CDR3 coding sequence is TGTGCCAGTAGTATCCGACCTAGCGCGGAGACCCAGTACTTC. Its translation: CASSIRPSAETQYF.

The chain is built from TRBV28 and TRBJ1-4; 7 positions agree with TRBD1. CDR1 MDHEN and CDR2 SYDVKM come from the germline V gene. The CDR3 sequence is 15 residues long. V gave up 7 bases and J gave up 4 bases; unmatched junction bases: 9. The DNA for the CDR3 is TGTGCCAGCACCACCGGGCCAGGGGGTAATGAAAAACTGTTTTTT. It encodes CASTTGPGGNEKLFF.

V gene TRBV5-5 combines with J gene TRBJ1-1; 9 bases match TRBD1. CDR3 size: 14 residues. Germline loops: CDR1 SGHKS, CDR2 YYEKEE (reference sequence). Trimming removed 3 bases from V and 6 bases from J; junction bases left unmatched: 6. CDR3 nucleotides: TGTGCCAGCAGCTGGGGGACAGGGAGCTCTGAAGCTTTCTTT. The encoded protein is CASSWGTGSSEAFF.

This chain links TRBV25-1 with TRBJ2-3, with a weak D call TRBD2 (6 bases). The CDR3 is made up of 15 amino acids. Germline V gene sequence: CDR1 MGHDK, CDR2 SYGVNS. V shed 6 bases and J shed 2 bases, with 15 bases lying between them. The CDR3 sequence: CASSSDRGNTDTQYF. The CDR3 region has the DNA TGTGCCAGCAGCTCAGACCGGGGGAACACAGATACGCAGTATTTT.

This clone was observed a handful of times. This chain links TRBV9 with TRBJ1-1; a possible D gene is TRBD1 (5 bases). With 0 bases removed from V and 1 base from J, the gap between germline ends came to 16 bases. The CDR3 runs 17 residues. The V gene's germline CDR1 is SGDLS and CDR2 YYNGEE. CDR3 residues: CASSVGEEFRENTEAFF. The CDR3 bases are TGTGCCAGCAGCGTAGGGGAGGAGTTCAGGGAGAACACTGAAGCTTTCTTT.

A single count supports this clone. The V and J genes are TRBV6-1 and TRBJ1-5, with TRBD1 as a possible D gene (5 bases). Trimming took off 6 bases at V and 5 bases at J, with 11 bases between the two ends. This CDR3 spans 13 amino acids. Germline loops: CDR1 MNHNS, CDR2 SASEGT. CDR3 sequence (DNA): TGTGCCAGCAGCCGGTCGGGGGATCAGCCCCAGCATTTT. Translating it yields CASSRSGDQPQHF.

The chain employs TRBV11-3 and TRBJ2-7; 11 nucleotides match TRBD2. Germline V gives CDR1 SGHNT, CDR2 YENEEA. The V segment lost 5 bases and the J segment 0 bases; nucleotides outside the gene matches: 18. The CDR3 covers 20 residues. CDR3 in amino acids: CASSAWFSGRAPRSSYEQYF. CDR3 bases: TGTGCCAGCAGCGCCTGGTTTAGCGGGAGGGCCCCCAGGAGCTCCTACGAGCAGTACTTC.

The rearrangement joins TRBV10-3 to TRBJ2-2; D may be TRBD2 (5 bases). Trimming shortened V by 6 bases and J by 6 bases, and 11 bases separated the two germline ends. Germline V lookup: CDR1 ENHRY, CDR2 SYGVKD. The CDR3 extends over 13 amino acids. In DNA form, the CDR3 reads TGTGCCATCAGGAGGGAGCAGGCCGGGGAGCTGTTTTTT. Its protein is CAIRREQAGELFF.

The rearrangement uses TRBV2 and TRBJ1-2; TRBD1 might be the D (6 bases). The CDR3 has 14 residues. Trimming removed 3 bases from V and 2 bases from J, with 10 bases in between. Germline V CDR1 and CDR2: SNHLY, FYNNEI. The CDR3 region is CASSDYRENYGYTF. CDR3 in DNA: TGTGCCAGCAGTGACTACAGGGAAAACTATGGCTACACCTTC.

V usage is TRBV13 and J usage is TRBJ1-1; D remains ambiguous. The CDR3 loop spans 13 amino acids. In germline, CDR1 is PRHDT, CDR2 FYEKMQ (reference sequence). The ends were cut back, 7 bases at V and 4 bases at J, with 13 bases in the middle. The DNA of the CDR3 is TGTGCCAGCACCCTGAGCGGGCCCACTGAAGCTTTCTTT. It is translated as CASTLSGPTEAFF. Full variable domain (missing parts from reference TRBV13 and TRBJ1-1): AAGVIQSPRHLIKEKRETATLKCYPIPRHDTVYWYQQGPGQDPQFLISFYEKMQSDKGSIPDRFSAQQFSDYHSELNMSSLELGDSALYFCASTLSGPTEAFFGQGTRLTVV.

The V gene is TRBV29-1, the J gene TRBJ1-3; D not resolved. With 4 bases removed from V and 0 bases from J, the gap between germline ends came to 7 bases. The CDR3 totals 13 residues. Germline-derived CDR1 and CDR2 are SQVTM and ANQGSEA. The DNA of the CDR3 is TGCAGCGTTGGAGTAAGCTCTGGAAACACCATATATTTT. It encodes CSVGVSSGNTIYF. The full variable domain, rest sourced from reference TRBV29-1 and TRBJ1-3, is SAVISQKPSRDICQRGTSLTIQCQVDSQVTMMFWYRQQPGQSLTLIATANQGSEATYESGFVIDKFPISRPNLTFSTLTVSNMSPEDSSIYLCSVGVSSGNTIYFGEGSWLTVV.

The chain combines TRBV4-1 with TRBJ2-7, with TRBD2 matching over 9 bases. The CDR3 contains 15 residues. Germline CDR1 reads MGHRA; CDR2 reads YSYEKL. V lost 0 bases, J lost 4 bases, and 4 bases stayed unmatched. This chain's CDR3 is CASSQDHSGGYEQYV. CDR3 in DNA: TGCGCCAGCAGCCAAGATCATAGCGGGGGATACGAGCAGTACGTC.

The chain has TRBV6-6 and TRBJ2-2, with a tentative D call TRBD1 (6 bases). CDR1 is MNHNY, CDR2 SVGAGI, per germline (reference sequence). The germline V and J ends were trimmed by 0 bases and 4 bases, with 9 bases remaining between them. CDR3 length equals 15 residues. The CDR3 coding sequence is TGTGCCAGCAGTTACTCCGGGACACTCACCGGGGAGCTGTTTTTT. Translation: CASSYSGTLTGELFF.

The genes are TRBV2 and TRBJ1-5, with unresolved D. The CDR3 runs 14 residues. Germline CDR1 is SNHLY and CDR2 is FYNNEI. Trimming took 4 bases from V and 3 from J, leaving 10 bases between them. The CDR3 protein is CASSGYSSNQPQHF. Here the CDR3 DNA reads TGTGCCAGCAGTGGATACAGTTCCAATCAGCCCCAGCATTTT.

The V and J genes are TRBV5-1 and TRBJ2-3, with TRBD1 identical over 10 bases. The ends lost 4 bases at V and 1 base at J; junction bases unmatched: 6. The germline CDR1 and CDR2 sequences are SGHRS and YFSETQ. This CDR3 is built from 16 residues. The CDR3 nucleotides are TGCGCCAGCAGCCCGGCTGGGACAGGGGGCACAGATACGCAGTATTTT. Translation gives CASSPAGTGGTDTQYF. The full variable domain, with the rest looked up from reference TRBV5-1 and TRBJ2-3, is KAGVTQTPRYLIKTRGQQVTLSCSPISGHRSVSWYQQTPGQGLQFLFEYFSETQRNKGNFPGRFSGRQFSNSRSEMNVSTLELGDSALYLCASSPAGTGGTDTQYFGPGTRLTVL.

The chain links TRBV29-1 to TRBJ2-1, with D possibly being TRBD1 (6 bases). The ends were cut back, 7 bases at V and 2 bases at J, with 18 bases in the middle. CDR1 and CDR2 from the germline V gene are SQVTM and ANQGSEA. The CDR3 consists of 15 residues. The CDR3 is CSAKLDSWTYNEQFF. Written as DNA, the CDR3 is TGCAGCGCTAAACTGGACAGCTGGACCTACAATGAGCAGTTCTTC.

The J gene is TRBJ1-1, the V gene TRBV5-1; TRBD1 is a possible D gene (6 bases). Trimming pared 0 bases from V and 5 bases from J, leaving 11 bases between. CDR3 size: 14 residues. The germline CDR1 and CDR2 sequences are SGHRS and YFSETQ. The CDR3 sequence is CASSLEVRGTEAFF. The CDR3 DNA reads TGCGCCAGCAGCTTGGAGGTAAGGGGGACTGAAGCTTTCTTT.

This sequence joins TRBV6-6 and TRBJ2-3, with 7 bases fitting TRBD1. Germline V gene data show CDR1 as MNHNY and CDR2 as SVGAGI (reference sequence). Germline trimming cut 6 bases from V and 2 bases from J; bases unmatched to any gene: 8. There are 15 residues in the CDR3. The DNA of the CDR3 is TGTGCCAGCAGGGGGACAGACACGAACACAGATACGCAGTATTTT. Encoded protein: CASRGTDTNTDTQYF.

This chain's CDR3 is CASSWGGNTGELFF. CDR3 DNA: TGTGCCAGCAGTTGGGGGGGGAACACCGGGGAGCTGTTTTTT. The rearrangement uses TRBV28 and TRBJ2-2; 7 nucleotides line up with TRBD2. With V trimmed by 4 bases and J by 1 base, 0 bases remained unmatched. This CDR3 has 14 amino acids. Germline loops: CDR1 MDHEN, CDR2 SYDVKM.

This chain joins TRBV5-6 and TRBJ2-3; D gene ambiguous. V lost 0 bases and J 3 bases, leaving 5 bases between the germline ends. This CDR3 is 13 amino acids long. The germline CDR1 and CDR2 sequences are SGHDT and YYEEEE. CDR3 DNA: TGTGCCAGCAGCTTGGCTACGACAGATACGCAGTATTTT. Translating it yields CASSLATTDTQYF.

V is TRBV6-6 and J is TRBJ1-5; 9 bases map to TRBD1. This CDR3 has 16 amino acids. V was pared by 8 bases and J by 1 base, with 9 bases of the junction left unmatched. Germline CDR1 is MNHNY and CDR2 is SVGAGI (reference sequence). The CDR3 DNA sequence: TGTGCCAGCTGTCGAGGCACAGGGGGCAGCAATCAGCCCCAGCATTTT. Translating gives CASCRGTGGSNQPQHF.

A word on this clone: The sample holds other DNA sequences that translate to the same CDR3. This chain links TRBV5-4 with TRBJ2-7, with TRBD2 matching 7 bases. The CDR3 is 15 amino acids. CDR1 and CDR2 from the germline V gene are SGHNT and YYREEE (reference sequence). DNA of the CDR3: TGTGCCAGCAACGTCGGGGGGATAAGCTCCTATGAGCAGTACGTC. It specifies CASNVGGISSYEQYV.

This chain uses TRBV4-1 with TRBJ2-3; D is unresolved. The CDR3 extends over 12 amino acids. CDR1 MGHRA and CDR2 YSYEKL come from the germline V gene. Trimming stripped 4 bases from V and 6 bases from J, with 8 bases between. CDR3 in amino acids: CASSLIPDTQYF. The CDR3 DNA reads TGCGCCAGCAGCCTAATCCCGGATACGCAGTATTTT.